This TCR beta chain was retrieved from a study of blood T cell repertoires in COVID-19. Assay: immunoSEQ multiplex PCR; the TCRdb copy retains only in-frame clones and omits some. The sample carries 300,000 to 350,000 clones, roughly 90% recorded once. The length of the CDR3 is 13 residues. Between the trimmed V and J ends, which lost 3 bases and 7 bases, there was a span of 12 bases. The germline CDR1 and CDR2 sequences are SGHDT and YYEEEE. The sequence was collected from a woman aged 18-29 years who had recovered from COVID-19. Sequencing was performed on PBMCs or T cells enriched from blood (not recorded which). V is TRBV5-6 and J is TRBJ2-3; the D gene is possibly TRBD2 (5 bases). The CDR3 DNA follows: TGTGCCAGCAGCTCGACTACCCTCAATACGCAGTATTTT. Translation gives CASSSTTLNTQYF.